These T cell receptor beta chains were read from a single sample in a study of vaccination and CD4 T cells after COVID-19. For these receptors, no antigen is known. TCRdb reprocessed the PCR reads with MiXCR, giving one entry per CDR3 protein. The sample carries 9,100 or so distinct CDR3 sequences, about 32% recorded once. The material sequenced was cultured CD4+ T cells from blood. These receptors were taken from a human donor with COVID-19. Each CDR3 is given with its conserved first and last residue. A D gene is named only where the DNA matches it firmly. A row's size may be missing; if present it is once, few, many or a size class.

d_gene: TRBD1; j_gene: TRBJ2-7; abundance: once; v_gene: TRBV6-1; CDR3nt: TGTGCCAGCAGAGGGGACAGAATAAGCTCCTACGAGCAGTACTTC; CDR3aa: CASRGDRISSYEQYF
d_gene: TRBD2; j_gene: TRBJ2-2; abundance: .; v_gene: TRBV2; CDR3nt: TGTGCCAGCAGGGGGGCGGGGGGGCTCACCGGGGAGCTGTTTTTT; CDR3aa: CASRGAGGLTGELFF
d_gene: .; j_gene: TRBJ1-2; abundance: few; v_gene: TRBV2; CDR3nt: TGTGCCAGCACGATCAGGGGTAGCTATGGCTACACCTTC; CDR3aa: CASTIRGSYGYTF
d_gene: .; j_gene: TRBJ1-6; abundance: .; v_gene: TRBV6-5; CDR3nt: TGTGCCAGCAGTTCGGCGGCGAACAATTCACCCCTCCACTTT; CDR3aa: CASSSAANNSPLHF
d_gene: TRBD1; j_gene: TRBJ2-3; abundance: .; v_gene: TRBV18; CDR3nt: TGTGCCAGCTCACCATCCGGCAGGGGGCAAGATACGCAGTATTTT; CDR3aa: CASSPSGRGQDTQYF
d_gene: .; j_gene: TRBJ2-3; abundance: .; v_gene: TRBV7-2; CDR3nt: TGTGCCAGCAGCTCCTTGAGAGGGGGCACAGATACGCAGTATTTT; CDR3aa: CASSSLRGGTDTQYF
d_gene: TRBD1; j_gene: TRBJ2-7; abundance: .; v_gene: TRBV6-1; CDR3nt: TGTGCCAGCACCAATGACAGGGGATTATACGAGCAGTACTTC; CDR3aa: CASTNDRGLYEQYF
d_gene: TRBD1; j_gene: TRBJ2-7; abundance: .; v_gene: TRBV20-1; CDR3nt: TGCAGTGCTAATCCGGGACAGGGTTTCAACGAGCAGTACTTC; CDR3aa: CSANPGQGFNEQYF
d_gene: TRBD1; j_gene: TRBJ1-6; abundance: few; v_gene: TRBV20-1; CDR3nt: TGCAGTGCGAACGACAGGGGCAACTATAATTCACCCCTCCACTTT; CDR3aa: CSANDRGNYNSPLHF
d_gene: TRBD1; j_gene: TRBJ1-1; abundance: few; v_gene: TRBV7-2; CDR3nt: TGTGCCAGCAGCCCGGATGGGAGGGGGCTGACTGAAGCTTTCTTT; CDR3aa: CASSPDGRGLTEAFF
d_gene: .; j_gene: TRBJ2-7; abundance: .; v_gene: TRBV19; CDR3nt: TGTGCCAGTAGTATTGGAGGGCCCTACGGTCTGGAGCAGTACTTC; CDR3aa: CASSIGGPYGLEQYF
d_gene: TRBD1; j_gene: TRBJ2-7; abundance: few; v_gene: TRBV15; CDR3nt: TGTGCCACCAGCAGAGTACAAGGGGGCCTTTACGAGCAGTACTTC; CDR3aa: CATSRVQGGLYEQYF
d_gene: TRBD1; j_gene: TRBJ1-4; abundance: .; v_gene: TRBV19; CDR3nt: TGTGCCAGTAGTATCCTAGGGACAGGGAATGAAAAACTGTTTTTT; CDR3aa: CASSILGTGNEKLFF
d_gene: .; j_gene: TRBJ2-2; abundance: few; v_gene: TRBV27; CDR3nt: TGTGCCAGCAGTTCCGCAGGGAAGGGGGCCGGGGAGCTGTTTTTT; CDR3aa: CASSSAGKGAGELFF
d_gene: .; j_gene: TRBJ2-2; abundance: .; v_gene: TRBV11-2; CDR3nt: TGTGCCAGCAGCAGTACCACCGGGGAGCTGTTTTTT; CDR3aa: CASSSTTGELFF
d_gene: .; j_gene: TRBJ1-2; abundance: medium-sized; v_gene: TRBV7-2; CDR3nt: TGTGCCAGCAGCTTAGGCGGGACACCAAACTATGGCTACACCTTC; CDR3aa: CASSLGGTPNYGYTF
d_gene: .; j_gene: TRBJ2-2; abundance: .; v_gene: TRBV4-3; CDR3nt: TGCGCCAGCAGCCGCCGACTAGATGGCGGGGAGCTGTTTTTT; CDR3aa: CASSRRLDGGELFF
d_gene: .; j_gene: TRBJ1-6; abundance: few; v_gene: TRBV2; CDR3nt: TGTGCCAGCACCCTAAGGGGTACACCCCTCCACTTT; CDR3aa: CASTLRGTPLHF
d_gene: TRBD1; j_gene: TRBJ1-2; abundance: large; v_gene: TRBV14; CDR3nt: TGTGCCAGCAGCCAGAGACAGGGAACCATCTATGGCTACACCTTC; CDR3aa: CASSQRQGTIYGYTF
d_gene: TRBD2; j_gene: TRBJ2-3; abundance: .; v_gene: TRBV12-3/TRBV12-4; CDR3nt: TGTGCCAGCAGCCGCCCCAGACTAGCGGGGATCGGCACAGATACGCAGTATTTT; CDR3aa: CASSRPRLAGIGTDTQYF
d_gene: .; j_gene: TRBJ1-1; abundance: few; v_gene: TRBV7-3; CDR3nt: TGTGCCAGCAGCCTGGAACACGGGGGTTACACTGAAGCTTTCTTT; CDR3aa: CASSLEHGGYTEAFF
d_gene: .; j_gene: TRBJ2-5; abundance: .; v_gene: TRBV5-8; CDR3nt: TGTGCCAGCAGCTTGGGTTCGGAGTACCAAGAGACCCAGTACTTC; CDR3aa: CASSLGSEYQETQYF
d_gene: TRBD1; j_gene: TRBJ2-7; abundance: .; v_gene: TRBV7-2; CDR3nt: TGTGCCAGCAGGTCCACCCGACAGGGCCCCGAGCAGTACTTC; CDR3aa: CASRSTRQGPEQYF
d_gene: TRBD2; j_gene: TRBJ2-5; abundance: few; v_gene: TRBV6-1; CDR3nt: TGTGCCAGCGGAATCTCCGGGGGGGCCGGGGAGACCCAGTACTTC; CDR3aa: CASGISGGAGETQYF
d_gene: .; j_gene: TRBJ2-7; abundance: few; v_gene: TRBV11-1; CDR3nt: TGTGCCAGCAGCTTAGGAACCTACGAGCAGTACTTC; CDR3aa: CASSLGTYEQYF
d_gene: .; j_gene: TRBJ1-5; abundance: .; v_gene: TRBV7-2; CDR3nt: TGTGCCAGCAGCGCCCACAGGGAAGCTCAGCCCCAGCATTTT; CDR3aa: CASSAHREAQPQHF
d_gene: TRBD1; j_gene: TRBJ1-5; abundance: few; v_gene: TRBV28; CDR3nt: TGTGCCAGCAGTTCCCCGGGACAGGGAAATCAGCCCCAGCATTTT; CDR3aa: CASSSPGQGNQPQHF
d_gene: .; j_gene: TRBJ1-1; abundance: .; v_gene: TRBV7-2; CDR3nt: TGTGCCAGCAGCTTATACATCCAGGGAAGGACTGAAGCTTTCTTT; CDR3aa: CASSLYIQGRTEAFF
d_gene: TRBD2; j_gene: TRBJ2-3; abundance: .; v_gene: TRBV19; CDR3nt: TGTGCCAGTAATATGGGAGGACTAGAGGTTGATACGCAGTATTTT; CDR3aa: CASNMGGLEVDTQYF
d_gene: .; j_gene: TRBJ1-2; abundance: .; v_gene: TRBV20-1; CDR3nt: TGCAGTGCTAGATTGGGAGCCTATGGCTACACCTTC; CDR3aa: CSARLGAYGYTF
d_gene: .; j_gene: TRBJ1-1; abundance: .; v_gene: TRBV5-1; CDR3nt: TGCGCCAGCAGCTACTCCGGGGCACCGAACACTGAAGCTTTCTTT; CDR3aa: CASSYSGAPNTEAFF
d_gene: .; j_gene: TRBJ2-4; abundance: .; v_gene: TRBV28; CDR3nt: TGTGCCAGCAGTTTACAGGGCACCAAAAACATTCAGTACTTC; CDR3aa: CASSLQGTKNIQYF
d_gene: TRBD1; j_gene: TRBJ1-6; abundance: few; v_gene: TRBV6-2/TRBV6-3; CDR3nt: TGTGCCAGCAGACCTGGGACAGTTACCGACTATAATTCACCCCTCCACTTT; CDR3aa: CASRPGTVTDYNSPLHF
d_gene: .; j_gene: TRBJ1-5; abundance: .; v_gene: TRBV4-1; CDR3nt: TGCGCCAGCAGCCAACATCATACGGGGGGGCAAGATCAGCCCCAGCATTTT; CDR3aa: CASSQHHTGGQDQPQHF
d_gene: .; j_gene: TRBJ2-7; abundance: .; v_gene: TRBV19; CDR3nt: TGTGCCAGTAGTTCCGCCGGGACGGGCAACTACGAGCAGTACTTC; CDR3aa: CASSSAGTGNYEQYF
d_gene: .; j_gene: TRBJ1-1; abundance: few; v_gene: TRBV5-1; CDR3nt: TGCGCCAGCAGTGCGGCCGGGGGGCTAACTTCTGAAGCTTTCTTT; CDR3aa: CASSAAGGLTSEAFF
d_gene: .; j_gene: TRBJ1-6; abundance: .; v_gene: TRBV7-9; CDR3nt: TGTGCCAGCAGCTTAGCATCTGGGTCTGGTTCACCCCTCCACTTT; CDR3aa: CASSLASGSGSPLHF
d_gene: TRBD1; j_gene: TRBJ1-6; abundance: .; v_gene: TRBV27; CDR3nt: TGTGCCAGCAGTTCAACCGACAGGGCCGATTCACCCCTCCACTTT; CDR3aa: CASSSTDRADSPLHF
d_gene: TRBD1; j_gene: TRBJ2-2; abundance: .; v_gene: TRBV7-2; CDR3nt: TGTGCCAGCAGCTTAGCGTTGCCCCAGGGGGCGTTGTTAGTCACCGGGGAGCTGTTTTTT; CDR3aa: CASSLALPQGALLVTGELFF
d_gene: TRBD1; j_gene: TRBJ1-6; abundance: .; v_gene: TRBV12-3/TRBV12-4; CDR3nt: TGTGCCAGCAGCATAACAGGGGGCGCGGATTCACCCCTCCACTTT; CDR3aa: CASSITGGADSPLHF
d_gene: .; j_gene: TRBJ1-5; abundance: few; v_gene: TRBV19; CDR3nt: TGTGCCAGTAGTATTAAGGGAGGGATTAGCAATCAGCCCCAGCATTTT; CDR3aa: CASSIKGGISNQPQHF
d_gene: .; j_gene: TRBJ1-6; abundance: .; v_gene: TRBV2; CDR3nt: TGTGCCAGCAGAGCCGCTTCAGGGTTCAATTCACCCCTCCACTTT; CDR3aa: CASRAASGFNSPLHF
d_gene: .; j_gene: TRBJ1-1; abundance: few; v_gene: TRBV7-2; CDR3nt: TGTGCCAGCAGCTTAATGGGAAAGCGGGACACTGAAGCTTTCTTT; CDR3aa: CASSLMGKRDTEAFF
d_gene: .; j_gene: TRBJ2-3; abundance: once; v_gene: TRBV6-4; CDR3nt: TGTGCCAGCACCCCGGATTTGCACCCAGATACGCAGTATTTT; CDR3aa: CASTPDLHPDTQYF
d_gene: TRBD1; j_gene: TRBJ1-1; abundance: few; v_gene: TRBV6-1; CDR3nt: TGTGCCAGCAGACCAGGGACAGTTACTGAAGCTTTCTTT; CDR3aa: CASRPGTVTEAFF
d_gene: .; j_gene: TRBJ2-7; abundance: few; v_gene: TRBV28; CDR3nt: TGTGCCAGCAGTTCTCTACAGGGACACGAGCAGTACTTC; CDR3aa: CASSSLQGHEQYF
d_gene: TRBD1; j_gene: TRBJ2-5; abundance: few; v_gene: TRBV28; CDR3nt: TGTGCCAGCAGTTCCGGGACAGGGGGCGTAAAGACCCAGTACTTC; CDR3aa: CASSSGTGGVKTQYF
d_gene: TRBD2; j_gene: TRBJ2-3; abundance: .; v_gene: TRBV4-2; CDR3nt: TGTGCCAGCAGCCGTCAGACTAGCGGGGGTAGAGATACGCAGTATTTT; CDR3aa: CASSRQTSGGRDTQYF
d_gene: .; j_gene: TRBJ1-4; abundance: .; v_gene: TRBV11-3; CDR3nt: TGTGCCAGCAGCGTCATCCTTAATCTGTTTTTT; CDR3aa: CASSVILNLFF
d_gene: .; j_gene: TRBJ1-5; abundance: .; v_gene: TRBV5-6; CDR3nt: TGTGCCAGCAGCCCCGGGCGGGGTCTGGAGCAGCCCCAGCATTTT; CDR3aa: CASSPGRGLEQPQHF
d_gene: TRBD1; j_gene: TRBJ2-2; abundance: .; v_gene: TRBV29-1; CDR3nt: TGCAGCGTTGGAAGGACAGGGGGGACCGGGGAGCTGTTTTTT; CDR3aa: CSVGRTGGTGELFF
d_gene: .; j_gene: TRBJ2-5; abundance: few; v_gene: TRBV28; CDR3nt: TGTGCCAGCACCCGCGGGGCCGTCCAAGAGACCCAGTACTTC; CDR3aa: CASTRGAVQETQYF
d_gene: TRBD1; j_gene: TRBJ2-5; abundance: .; v_gene: TRBV9; CDR3nt: TGTGCCAGCAGCTTCCAGGGGGTCGGAGAGACCCAGTACTTC; CDR3aa: CASSFQGVGETQYF